These 28 T cell receptor beta chains came from one sample sequenced in a study of T-cell reconstitution after alpha-beta-depleted transplantation in children. Library preparation (for TCRbeta) was performed with unique molecular identifiers. TCRdb reprocessed the PCR reads via MiXCR and lists one record per CDR3 protein. The sample has around 440,000 distinct CDR3 sequences; 15% to 20% are singletons. The sequencing used PBMCs, mostly from graft donor cells, collected 360 days after TCRalphabeta/CD19-depleted stem cell transplant. The source of these receptors is a boy under three years old who had a stem cell transplant for Wiskott-Aldrich syndrome, so the T cells may come from the graft donor.

This clonotype showed up just a few times. The chain carries TRBV6-6 and TRBJ2-1; a weak D match, TRBD1 (6 bases). The germline V and J ends were trimmed by 6 bases and 9 bases, with 12 bases remaining between them. Germline V lookup: CDR1 MNHNY, CDR2 SVGAGI (reference sequence). CDR3 length equals 12 residues. CDR3 DNA: TGTGCCAGCAGATCACAGGGCGGTGAGCAGTTCTTC. This encodes CASRSQGGEQFF.

The chain recombines TRBV5-6 with TRBJ2-4; D uncertain. Trimming removed 0 bases at V and 0 bases at J, with 4 bases between. Germline V CDR1 and CDR2: SGHDT, YYEEEE. CDR3 length: 14 residues. CDR3 DNA sequence: TGTGCCAGCAGCTTGGCAGTAGCCAAAAACATTCAGTACTTC. Its protein product is CASSLAVAKNIQYF.

This clonotype was counted a few times. The genes are TRBV12-3 or TRBV12-4 and TRBJ2-3; D remains ambiguous. This CDR3 is built from 15 residues. Trimming stripped 7 bases from V and 2 bases from J, with 16 bases between. The CDR3 DNA reads TGTGCCAGCAACCTAAGTCCACGGACCACAGATACGCAGTATTTT. It yields the protein CASNLSPRTTDTQYF.

This clonotype has only a few counts. The chain carries TRBV6-5 and TRBJ1-1; possible D gene TRBD1, 6 bases. CDR3 length equals 15 residues. Germline V lookup: CDR1 MNHEY, CDR2 SVGAGI. Trimming left V 0 bases short and J 9 bases short, with 17 bases between. CDR3 residues: CASSYSSWGGHQAFF. The CDR3 nucleotides are TGTGCCAGCAGTTACTCGAGCTGGGGGGGACACCAAGCTTTCTTT.

The rearrangement links TRBV25-1 to TRBJ2-7; D remains unclear. V dropped 7 bases and J dropped 4 bases, with 8 bases sitting between them. Germline-derived CDR1 and CDR2 are MGHDK and SYGVNS. The CDR3 is 11 amino acids. CDR3 DNA: TGTGCCAGCATGTGGATGTACGAGCAGTACTTC. Translating it yields CASMWMYEQYF.

This clonotype turned up a few times. The rearrangement uses TRBV9 and TRBJ1-1, with D unclear. The length of the CDR3 is 13 residues. Trimming took off 0 bases at V and 3 bases at J, with 6 bases between the two ends. Germline V gene sequence: CDR1 SGDLS, CDR2 YYNGEE. This CDR3 reads CASSVAMDTEAFF. CDR3 nucleotide sequence: TGTGCCAGCAGCGTAGCTATGGACACTGAAGCTTTCTTT.

Only a few counts were recorded for this clonotype. The genes are TRBV24-1 and TRBJ2-5; D remains ambiguous. V was shortened by 7 bases and J by 4 bases, with 12 bases between the two germline ends. The CDR3 contains 13 residues. CDR1 and CDR2 (germline): KGHDR, SFDVKD. The CDR3 DNA reads TGTGCCACCAGGGGGTTCCCACGAGAGACCCAGTACTTC. It translates to CATRGFPRETQYF.

Points on this clonotype: One junction end does not reproduce the germline sequence, and a read error may be involved. V is TRBV30 and J is TRBJ2-7; D is perhaps TRBD1 or TRBD2 (5 bases each). The CDR3 length is 9 residues. From germline, CDR1 is GTSNPN and CDR2 SVGIG (reference sequence). CDR3 DNA: TGTGCCTGGGGACCGGGACCCCTCTTC. Translated: CAWGPGPLF.

V and J are TRBV7-9 and TRBJ2-7; D remains ambiguous. Germline assignment: CDR1 SEHNR and CDR2 FQNEAQ (reference sequence). The CDR3 is 14 amino acids. The V end lost 5 bases, the J end lost 5 bases, and 16 bases lay between the germline ends. The CDR3 sequence: CASSAKNKVNEQYF. The CDR3 nucleotides read TGTGCCAGCAGCGCAAAGAATAAAGTAAACGAGCAGTACTTC.

This clonotype was detected a few times. The V gene is TRBV5-1, the J gene TRBJ2-7; TRBD1 might be the D (6 bases). The V gene lost 4 bases and the J gene lost 3 bases, with 17 bases spanning the gap. CDR3 size: 15 residues. Germline V gene lookup returns CDR1 SGHRS and CDR2 YFSETQ. The CDR3 DNA reads as TGCGCCAGCAGCGGAACGGCCGGGACATTCTACGAGCAGTACTTC. Translation gives CASSGTAGTFYEQYF.

This chain uses TRBV15 with TRBJ2-2, with D maybe TRBD1 (6 bases). The CDR3 totals 17 residues. Germline CDR1 LNHNV, CDR2 YYDKDF (reference sequence). Trimming stripped 0 bases from V and 0 bases from J, with 11 bases between. CDR3 sequence reads: CATSRDKDRTNTGELFF. The CDR3 DNA reads TGTGCCACCAGCAGAGATAAAGACAGGACGAACACCGGGGAGCTGTTTTTT.

There are a few counts of this clonotype. This chain links TRBV20-1 with TRBJ1-5, with D possibly matching TRBD1 (5 bases). Germline V CDR1 and CDR2: DFQATT, SNEGSKA (reference sequence). The CDR3 totals 15 residues. The germline V and J ends were trimmed by 0 bases and 7 bases, with 16 bases remaining between them. CDR3 sequence (DNA): TGCAGTGCTAGAGACCCGGACAAGGGGCAGCAGCCCCAGCATTTT. This translates into CSARDPDKGQQPQHF.

The chain carries TRBV7-6 and TRBJ2-7, with D tentatively TRBD1 (6 bases). V was pared by 1 base and J by 4 bases, with 20 bases between. The CDR3 is 17 residues long. The germline gives CDR1 SGHVS, CDR2 FNYEAQ. CDR3 coding DNA: TGTGCCAGCAGCTTAGAAAAGGGATCGGGACACCCGTACGAGCAGTACTTC. Translating gives CASSLEKGSGHPYEQYF.

This clonotype was recorded a few times. The chain carries TRBV10-2 and TRBJ2-7, with D unresolved. The length of the CDR3 is 12 residues. Trimming stripped 4 bases from V and 0 bases from J, with 4 bases between. Germline V gene lookup returns CDR1 WSHSY and CDR2 SAAADI. DNA for the CDR3: TGCGCCAGCAGTGTCGGCTCCTACGAGCAGTACTTC. Amino acids: CASSVGSYEQYF.

The rearrangement links TRBV3-1 to TRBJ2-5, with TRBD1 identical over 10 bases. The CDR3 runs 16 residues. Trimming took 3 bases from V and 2 from J; bases not matched to a gene: 6. In germline, CDR1 is LGHDT, CDR2 YNNKEL (reference sequence). The CDR3 here is CASSHRDRGYQETQYF. The DNA for the CDR3 is TGTGCCAGCAGCCACCGGGACAGGGGTTATCAAGAGACCCAGTACTTC.

The genes are TRBV3-1 and TRBJ1-2, with D possibly TRBD1 on 5 matching bases. The germline gives CDR1 LGHDT, CDR2 YNNKEL (reference sequence). This CDR3 is 14 amino acids long. Trimming cost V 6 bases and J 4 bases, with 15 bases left between them. The CDR3 reads CASSPGTETYGYTF. The CDR3 bases are TGTGCCAGCAGTCCCGGGACTGAAACCTATGGCTACACCTTC.

The chain combines TRBV20-1 with TRBJ2-1, with D possibly called TRBD1 or TRBD2 (6 bases each). Germline values: CDR1 DFQATT, CDR2 SNEGSKA (reference sequence). The CDR3 has 16 amino acids. With 1 base removed from V and 0 bases from J, the gap between germline ends came to 13 bases. The CDR3 spells CSARVGGPASYNEQFF. CDR3 in DNA: TGCAGTGCTAGAGTAGGGGGGCCGGCCTCCTACAATGAGCAGTTCTTC.

This chain uses TRBV2 with TRBJ2-1; weak D call: TRBD1 (5 bases). The ends were cut back, 2 bases at V and 0 bases at J, with 5 bases in the middle. The CDR3 length is 14 residues. Germline values: CDR1 SNHLY, CDR2 FYNNEI. The CDR3 sequence is CASSERGSYNEQFF. Here the CDR3 DNA reads TGTGCCAGCAGTGAAAGGGGCTCCTACAATGAGCAGTTCTTC. Using reference TRBV2 and TRBJ2-1 for the parts outside the CDR3, the full variable domain is EPEVTQTPSHQVTQMGQEVILRCVPISNHLYFYWYRQILGQKVEFLVSFYNNEISEKSEIFDDQFSVERPDGSNFTLKIRSTKLEDSAMYFCASSERGSYNEQFFGPGTRLTVL.

This clonotype was found a few times. The V and J genes are TRBV12-3 or TRBV12-4 and TRBJ1-2; D remains unclear. Trimming took 4 bases from V and 4 from J, leaving 16 bases between them. CDR3 length: 15 residues. CDR3 sequence (DNA): TGTGCCAGCAGTTCAGCCATGCTCTCCTTCTATGGCTACACCTTC. Amino acids: CASSSAMLSFYGYTF.

This clonotype was observed a handful of times. The J gene is TRBJ2-3, the V gene TRBV15; D is uncertain. Germline CDR1 LNHNV, CDR2 YYDKDF (reference sequence). The V gene lost 1 base and the J gene lost 6 bases, with 5 bases spanning the gap. The CDR3 has 12 amino acids. CDR3 nucleotide sequence: TGTGCCACCAGCAGAGCGTCCGATACGCAGTATTTT. It specifies CATSRASDTQYF.

The gene calls are TRBV18 and TRBJ2-5, with 12 bases identical to TRBD2. This CDR3 has 17 residues. In germline, CDR1 is KGHSH, CDR2 LQKENI. The ends lost 1 base at V and 0 bases at J; junction bases unmatched: 3. CDR3 in amino acids: CASSPQLAGGYQETQYF. The CDR3 DNA reads as TGTGCCAGCTCACCACAACTAGCGGGGGGCTACCAAGAGACCCAGTACTTC.

This clonotype has only a few counts. The V gene is TRBV5-1, the J gene TRBJ2-2, with a tentative D call TRBD2 (6 bases). The V and J ends lost 1 base and 0 bases respectively, with 13 bases between them. This CDR3 is built from 17 residues. CDR1 and CDR2 (germline): SGHRS, YFSETQ. The CDR3: CASSLLLAGTNTGELFF. The CDR3 coding sequence is TGCGCCAGCAGCTTGTTGTTGGCGGGAACGAACACCGGGGAGCTGTTTTTT. Drawing the rest from reference TRBV5-1 and TRBJ2-2, the complete variable domain is KAGVTQTPRYLIKTRGQQVTLSCSPISGHRSVSWYQQTPGQGLQFLFEYFSETQRNKGNFPGRFSGRQFSNSRSEMNVSTLELGDSALYLCASSLLLAGTNTGELFFGEGSRLTVL.

This clonotype occurred a few times. The chain is built from TRBV7-2 and TRBJ2-1; 16 nucleotides match TRBD2. CDR1 SGHTA and CDR2 FQGNSA come from the germline V gene. Losses at the gene ends were 0 bases for V and 8 bases for J; bases not matched to a gene: 4. The CDR3 totals 17 residues. The CDR3 nucleotides read TGTGCCAGCAGCTTAGCCTCCGGGACTAGCGGGAGGGATGAGCAGTTCTTC. As protein: CASSLASGTSGRDEQFF.

The chain is built from TRBV12-3 or TRBV12-4 and TRBJ1-2; TRBD1 matches at 9 bases. This CDR3 has 15 residues. Trimming at V came to 5 bases and at J to 7 bases, leaving 11 bases not matched to a gene. The CDR3 DNA follows: TGTGCCAGCAGTCCTGGGACAGGGCCTTCTTCTGGCTACACCTTC. This codes for CASSPGTGPSSGYTF.

The DNA of the CDR3 is TGTGCCAGCAGTTTCGCACAGACAGTAGCCAAAAACATTCAGTACTTC. Encoded protein: CASSFAQTVAKNIQYF. This chain joins TRBV6-5 and TRBJ2-4; a weak D match, TRBD1 (5 bases). CDR3 length: 16 residues. Germline CDR1 MNHEY, CDR2 SVGAGI. V dropped 4 bases and J dropped 0 bases, with 13 bases sitting between them.

There are a few counts of this clonotype. J is TRBJ2-1 and V is TRBV29-1, with D perhaps TRBD1 or TRBD2 (5 bases each). CDR1 is SQVTM and CDR2 is ANQGSEA in the germline V gene. The CDR3 is 13 amino acids. The germline V and J ends were trimmed by 4 bases and 4 bases, with 11 bases remaining between them. For the CDR3, the DNA is TGCAGCGTTGGGGGGATGGCATACAATGAGCAGTTCTTC. It specifies CSVGGMAYNEQFF.

V and J are TRBV12-3 or TRBV12-4 and TRBJ2-2, with D unresolved. The V gene lost 2 bases and the J gene lost 0 bases, with 7 bases spanning the gap. The CDR3 has 15 amino acids. CDR3 coding DNA: TGTGCCAGCAGTTTACGGTTCGCGAACACCGGGGAGCTGTTTTTT. Amino acids: CASSLRFANTGELFF.

This rearrangement joins TRBV12-3 or TRBV12-4 to TRBJ2-7; D ambiguous. Trimming took off 8 bases at V and 3 bases at J, with 20 bases between the two ends. This CDR3 spans 15 amino acids. The DNA of the CDR3 is TGTGCCAGCGGATCATTTACCCGTATTGGCTACGAGCAGTACTTC. This encodes CASGSFTRIGYEQYF.